This entry lists 13 T cell receptor beta chains sequenced from one sample in a study of neurological immune-mediated disorders. TCRdb re-called the 5' RACE reads through MiXCR, storing one row per CDR3 protein. This sample has roughly 57,000 distinct CDR3 sequences, with about 25% found just once. Time point in this sample: technical triplicate 2. The sequencing input was PBMCs. The source is a man between 60 and 75 years old with HTLV-1-associated myelopathy (HAM/TSP).

This clonotype was detected only once. V and J are TRBV5-1 and TRBJ2-7; no firm D call. The V gene lost 3 bases and the J gene lost 6 bases, with 19 bases spanning the gap. The germline CDR1 and CDR2 sequences are SGHRS and YFSETQ. This CDR3 region has 15 residues. The CDR3 DNA sequence: TGCGCCAGCAGCTGCGAACGTATAAAGTCGGGCGAGCAGTACTTC. It encodes CASSCERIKSGEQYF.

There are many counts of this clonotype. J is TRBJ2-7 and V is TRBV10-3; 13 nucleotides match TRBD2. Germline-derived CDR1 and CDR2 are ENHRY and SYGVKD. CDR3 length: 14 amino acids. The ends lost 10 bases at V and 2 bases at J; junction bases unmatched: 5. CDR3 sequence (DNA): TGTGCCACACTAGCGGGAGGGGGAACCTACGAGCAGTACTTC. Encoded protein: CATLAGGGTYEQYF.

This clonotype has a count of ten or more. V usage is TRBV27 and J usage is TRBJ2-2, with 8 bases matching TRBD1. Germline CDR1 and CDR2: MNHEY and SMNVEV (reference sequence). The length of the CDR3 is 14 residues. V was pared by 4 bases and J by 7 bases, with 5 bases of the junction left unmatched. For the CDR3, the DNA is TGTGCCAGCAGTTGGCAGGGGGCCGGCGGGGAGCTGTTTTTT. Encoded protein: CASSWQGAGGELFF.

The chain has TRBV15 and TRBJ2-7; no reliable D call. Germline values: CDR1 LNHNV, CDR2 YYDKDF (reference sequence). Deletions cut 3 bases from V and 5 bases from J, with 11 bases between. This CDR3 is 13 amino acids long. This CDR3 is CATSRAPPDEQYF. In nucleotides, the CDR3 is TGTGCCACCAGCAGGGCCCCCCCGGACGAGCAGTACTTC.

This clonotype was counted many times. CDR3 residues: CASSRQGLPTGELFF. CDR3 DNA sequence: TGTGCCAGCTCACGACAGGGGCTACCCACCGGGGAGCTGTTTTTT. The chain has TRBV18 and TRBJ2-2, with 8 bases matching TRBD1. The CDR3 is 15 residues long. The J segment lost 4 bases and the V segment lost 4 bases, leaving 5 bases of the junction unmatched. Germline CDR1 and CDR2: KGHSH and LQKENI.

The V and J genes are TRBV20-1 and TRBJ2-5, with D perhaps TRBD1 (6 bases). The ends were cut back, 6 bases at V and 1 base at J, with 15 bases in the middle. Per germline, CDR1 DFQATT and CDR2 SNEGSKA (reference sequence). The CDR3 covers 14 residues. CDR3 coding DNA: TGCAGTGCCCCTCGAAGACAGGTCCAAGAGACCCAGTACTTC. As protein: CSAPRRQVQETQYF.

This chain connects TRBV7-9 to TRBJ2-7; D is perhaps TRBD1 (6 bases). The CDR3 is 14 residues long. V dropped 1 base and J dropped 3 bases, with 10 bases sitting between them. Germline CDR1 SEHNR, CDR2 FQNEAQ (reference sequence). CDR3 nucleotides: TGTGCCAGCAGCTTAGGGACAGCAAGCTACGAGCAGTACTTC. This sequence encodes CASSLGTASYEQYF. Filled out from reference TRBV7-9 and TRBJ2-7, the complete variable domain reads DTGVSQNPRHKITKRGQNVTFRCDPISEHNRLYWYRQTLGQGPEFLTYFQNEAQLEKSRLLSDRFSAERPKGSFSTLEIQRTEQGDSAMYLCASSLGTASYEQYFGPGTRLTVT.

The V gene is TRBV5-1, the J gene TRBJ2-7; 9 bases match TRBD1. The CDR3 sequence is 15 residues long. Looked up from germline, CDR1 is SGHRS and CDR2 is YFSETQ. The J segment lost 4 bases and the V segment lost 4 bases, leaving 9 bases of the junction unmatched. This chain's CDR3 is CASSPAGTGLYEQYF. In nucleotides, the CDR3 is TGCGCCAGCAGCCCGGCCGGGACAGGGTTATACGAGCAGTACTTC.

The chain combines TRBV7-8 with TRBJ2-7, with D possibly TRBD2 on 6 matching bases. The V end was cut by 0 bases, the J end by 2 bases, with 8 bases between. The CDR3 has 14 residues. Germline CDR1 SGHVS, CDR2 FQNEAQ. The CDR3 DNA is TGTGCCAGCAGCTTAGCGGGAGGTACCTACGAGCAGTACTTC. It encodes CASSLAGGTYEQYF.

Details on this clonotype: A much larger clonotype is one base distant, so this may be a read error. The V gene is TRBV6-5, the J gene TRBJ2-1; no definite D call. The germline V and J ends were trimmed by 6 bases and 15 bases, with 18 bases remaining between them. Germline CDR1 and CDR2: MNHEY and SVGAGI. This CDR3 has 12 amino acids. The chain's CDR3 is CASSPVFLSLFF. In nucleotides, the CDR3 is TGTGCCAGCAGCCCAGTGTTTTTGTCTCTGTTCTTC.

A single count supports this clonotype. One junction end does not reproduce the germline sequence, and a read error may be involved. This chain connects TRBV5-1 to TRBJ1-1; maybe TRBD1 (5 bases). There are 14 residues in the CDR3. Looked up from germline, CDR1 is SGHRS and CDR2 is YFSETQ. CDR3 nucleotides: TGCGCCAGCAGCTCCGGGACCCCGGGGAATGAAGCTTTATTT. Its translation: CASSSGTPGNEALF.

The table lists this clonotype with many counts. CDR3 nucleotide sequence: TGCGCCAGCAGCTTGGCGGCAGGGGTTAATCCCTCTGGGGCCAACGTCCTGACTTTC. This translates into CASSLAAGVNPSGANVLTF. V usage is TRBV5-1 and J usage is TRBJ2-6; D possibly corresponds to TRBD1 (6 bases). The CDR3 has 19 residues. Trimming took 0 bases from V and 0 from J, leaving 16 bases between them. In germline, CDR1 is SGHRS, CDR2 YFSETQ.

In this sample, this clonotype turned up many times. The J gene is TRBJ2-7, the V gene TRBV20-1, with 7 bases that match TRBD2. The ends lost 2 bases at V and 6 bases at J; junction bases unmatched: 10. CDR1 is DFQATT, CDR2 SNEGSKA, per germline (reference sequence). The CDR3 runs 14 residues. Here the CDR3 DNA reads TGCAGTGCTAGACCTCGCCGGACTAGTAGCGAGCAGTACTTC. It codes for CSARPRRTSSEQYF.